The 27 T cell receptor beta chains presented below share a single source sample, sequenced in a study of cytotoxic CD8 clonotypes in ibrutinib-treated CLL. The method was immunoSEQ multiplex PCR; TCRdb's version includes in-frame clones alone and lacks a portion of them. Of approximately 70,000 clones listed, 70% to 90% were seen once; the top ten hold around 7.6%. The sample in question was PBMCs, obtained at disease progression, from a patient treated with ibrutinib. The receptors were gathered from a human donor with chronic lymphocytic leukemia.

This clone appeared once. V is TRBV5-1 and J is TRBJ2-1; 11 bases match TRBD2. The CDR3 covers 14 residues. Trimming cost V 4 bases and J 9 bases; bases outside gene matches: 6. From germline, CDR1 is SGHRS and CDR2 YFSETQ. The CDR3 sequence: CASSETSGVGEQFF. CDR3 bases: TGCGCCAGCAGCGAGACTAGCGGGGTTGGTGAGCAGTTCTTC.

The rearrangement joins TRBV29-1 to TRBJ2-1; no firm D call. Germline V gives CDR1 SQVTM, CDR2 ANQGSEA. Trimming took 7 bases from V and 7 from J, leaving 17 bases between them. This CDR3 is 13 amino acids long. The CDR3 sequence: CSGYTFLLNEQFF. In DNA, the CDR3 is TGCAGCGGCTATACGTTTTTGTTGAATGAGCAGTTCTTC.

This chain uses TRBV6-1 with TRBJ1-5; D unresolved. Germline-derived CDR1 and CDR2 are MNHNS and SASEGT. V gave up 0 bases and J gave up 3 bases, with 15 bases separating them. This CDR3 is 17 amino acids long. The CDR3 DNA reads TGTGCCAGCAGTGAAGCGCGGTTGTCCAGGAACAATCAGCCCCAGCATTTT. It yields the protein CASSEARLSRNNQPQHF.

The chain links TRBV5-1 to TRBJ1-2, with 11 positions matching TRBD1. This CDR3 is built from 15 residues. CDR1 SGHRS and CDR2 YFSETQ come from the germline V gene. V shed 4 bases and J 0 bases; nucleotides not matched to a gene: 2. CDR3 residues: CASSPGQGANYGYTF. CDR3 DNA: TGCGCCAGCAGCCCGGGACAGGGGGCTAACTATGGCTACACCTTC.

The rearrangement joins TRBV2 to TRBJ2-2; 9 positions agree with TRBD2. This CDR3 has 16 residues. Per germline, CDR1 SNHLY and CDR2 FYNNEI. With V trimmed by 2 bases and J by 4 bases, 5 bases remained unmatched. As DNA, the CDR3 is TGTGCCAGCAGTGAACAGACTAGCGGAGCCACCGGGGAGCTGTTTTTT. Amino acid sequence: CASSEQTSGATGELFF.

The chain is built from TRBV7-9 and TRBJ1-3; 9 bases fit TRBD1. CDR3 length equals 16 residues. After removal of 2 bases from V and 1 base from J, the junction contained 3 bases not matched to a gene. In germline, CDR1 is SEHNR, CDR2 FQNEAQ (reference sequence). The DNA of the CDR3 is TGTGCCAGCAGCTTAAACAGGGGGCTTTCTGGAAACACCATATATTTT. The encoded protein is CASSLNRGLSGNTIYF.

This chain joins TRBV6-5 and TRBJ1-1; D remains ambiguous. Per germline, CDR1 MNHEY and CDR2 SVGAGI. This CDR3 comprises 12 residues. V lost 6 bases, J lost 3 bases, and 8 bases lay in between. In nucleotides, the CDR3 is TGTGCCAGCAGCCGGTTGGACACTGAAGCTTTCTTT. It yields the protein CASSRLDTEAFF.

The V call is TRBV10-1, the J call TRBJ2-2, with TRBD2 matching over 8 bases. Germline V CDR1 and CDR2: WNHNN, SYGVQD (reference sequence). The CDR3 covers 17 residues. J lost 3 bases, V lost 0 bases, and 6 bases had no gene match. The DNA of the CDR3 is TGCGCCAGCAGTGAGTCGTATACTAGCGGATACACCGGGGAGCTGTTTTTT. Translation: CASSESYTSGYTGELFF.

The chain joins TRBV28 to TRBJ2-3; 10 nucleotides line up with TRBD2. After removal of 5 bases from V and 5 bases from J, the junction contained 4 bases not matched to a gene. The CDR3 has 14 residues. From germline, CDR1 is MDHEN and CDR2 SYDVKM. In nucleotides, the CDR3 is TGTGCCAGCAGTAGAGCGGGGGGGGAAGATACGCAGTATTTT. Its translation is CASSRAGGEDTQYF.

This chain joins TRBV6-5 and TRBJ2-7; D gene unclear. Trimming pared 5 bases from V and 2 bases from J, leaving 16 bases between. The CDR3 extends over 15 amino acids. CDR1 and CDR2 (germline): MNHEY, SVGAGI. CDR3: CASSKGYFTTYEQYF. The DNA for the CDR3 is TGTGCCAGCAGTAAGGGTTACTTCACTACCTACGAGCAGTACTTC.

This sequence joins TRBV5-1 and TRBJ2-3, with D unresolved. The ends were cut back, 5 bases at V and 0 bases at J, with 13 bases in the middle. From germline, CDR1 is SGHRS and CDR2 YFSETQ. The length of the CDR3 is 15 residues. The CDR3 DNA follows: TGCGCCAGCAGAGACCGGCCGGAAAGCACAGATACGCAGTATTTT. This translates into CASRDRPESTDTQYF. The full variable domain, completed using reference TRBV5-1 and TRBJ2-3, is KAGVTQTPRYLIKTRGQQVTLSCSPISGHRSVSWYQQTPGQGLQFLFEYFSETQRNKGNFPGRFSGRQFSNSRSEMNVSTLELGDSALYLCASRDRPESTDTQYFGPGTRLTVL.

This chain connects TRBV25-1 to TRBJ1-5; tentatively, D is TRBD1 (5 bases). Germline CDR1 and CDR2: MGHDK and SYGVNS. V shed 1 base and J shed 4 bases, with 17 bases lying between them. The CDR3 is 17 amino acids. The DNA for the CDR3 is TGTGCCAGCAGTGAATCTGGGGTCCAGGGCCGGAATCAGCCCCAGCATTTT. Translated, it gives CASSESGVQGRNQPQHF.

CDR3 sequence reads: CASSIDHGTSSYEQYF. In nucleotides, the CDR3 is TGTGCCAGTAGTATAGATCATGGGACTAGCTCCTACGAGCAGTACTTC. The chain carries TRBV19 and TRBJ2-7, with 8 nucleotides matching TRBD2. CDR1 is LNHDA, CDR2 SQIVND, per germline (reference sequence). V was pared by 0 bases and J by 0 bases, with 4 bases of the junction left unmatched. This CDR3 region has 16 residues.

The gene calls are TRBV28 and TRBJ1-1; D possibly corresponds to TRBD1 (5 bases). The CDR3 contains 12 residues. Germline V gene lookup returns CDR1 MDHEN and CDR2 SYDVKM. Trimming removed 6 bases at V and 6 bases at J, with 11 bases between. The CDR3 nucleotides read TGTGCCAGCAGCTCTTCGGGGGCTGAAGCTTTCTTT. Translation gives CASSSSGAEAFF.

The chain combines TRBV10-2 with TRBJ2-1; perhaps D is TRBD1 or TRBD2 (5 bases each). The CDR3 has 13 residues. Trimming cost V 10 bases and J 7 bases, with 17 bases left between them. Germline V gives CDR1 WSHSY, CDR2 SAAADI. The DNA of the CDR3 is TGCGCCACCCGAGGGCAGGGTGTAAATGAGCAGTTCTTC. It is translated as CATRGQGVNEQFF.

The chain uses TRBV30 and TRBJ2-1; 8 bases align to TRBD2. The J segment lost 7 bases and the V segment lost 5 bases, leaving 4 bases of the junction unmatched. The CDR3 is 12 amino acids. Germline V gene lookup returns CDR1 GTSNPN and CDR2 SVGIG (reference sequence). The CDR3 coding sequence is TGTGCCTGGGGACTAGCAAGGAATGAGCAGTTCTTC. It translates to CAWGLARNEQFF.

The chain couples TRBV5-1 to TRBJ2-2; D may be TRBD2 (7 bases). Germline lookup yields CDR1 SGHRS and CDR2 YFSETQ. Trimming shortened V by 0 bases and J by 4 bases, and 13 bases separated the two germline ends. The length of the CDR3 is 16 residues. The CDR3: CASSLVGGLSTGELFF. The DNA of the CDR3 is TGCGCCAGCAGCTTGGTCGGGGGGCTGAGCACCGGGGAGCTGTTTTTT.

The V call is TRBV9, the J call TRBJ2-7; D tentatively fits TRBD1 or TRBD2 (5 bases each). This CDR3 contains 14 residues. Trimming pared 3 bases from V and 6 bases from J, leaving 16 bases between. Germline V gives CDR1 SGDLS, CDR2 YYNGEE. The CDR3 nucleotides read TGTGCCAGCAGCGCGGGACCGAATATGCTCGAGCAGTACTTC. Translation gives CASSAGPNMLEQYF. The whole variable domain, remainder taken from reference TRBV9 and TRBJ2-7, is DSGVTQTPKHLITATGQRVTLRCSPRSGDLSVYWYQQSLDQGLQFLIQYYNGEERAKGNILERFSAQQFPDLHSELNLSSLELGDSALYFCASSAGPNMLEQYFGPGTRLTVT.

The CDR3 nucleotides read TGTGCCAGCCAGCGGGGTGGCAATCAGCCCCAGCATTTT. Translated, it gives CASQRGGNQPQHF. The V and J genes are TRBV6-5 and TRBJ1-5; D is ambiguous. The CDR3 covers 13 residues. Germline CDR1 is MNHEY and CDR2 is SVGAGI. The V gene lost 8 bases and the J gene lost 2 bases, with 10 bases spanning the gap.

This clone was detected once. The chain has TRBV21-1 and TRBJ1-1; no check of the table's D call, TRBD1, against the DNA was made. TRBV21-1 is a pseudogene. This CDR3 is 13 amino acids long. CDR3 coding DNA: TGTGCCAGCAGTCCTACAGGGGATGGTGAAGCTTTCTTT. It specifies CASSPTGDGEAFF.

The V call is TRBV4-1, the J call TRBJ2-1, with 14 positions matching TRBD2. The germline gives CDR1 MGHRA, CDR2 YSYEKL. The CDR3 extends over 18 amino acids. V dropped 4 bases and J dropped 6; count of bases not matched to a gene: 11. The CDR3 coding sequence is TGCGCCAGCAGCCGGGGACTAGCGGGAGCCACCGGGGGCAATGAGCAGTTCTTC. Its translation is CASSRGLAGATGGNEQFF.

The rearrangement joins TRBV11-2 to TRBJ2-1; 9 bases match TRBD1. Germline CDR1 SGHAT, CDR2 FQNNGV. V dropped 3 bases and J dropped 3; count of bases not matched to a gene: 3. CDR3 size: 15 residues. CDR3 bases: TGTGCCAGCAGCTTTCGGGGACAGGGCTACAATGAGCAGTTCTTC. Amino acid sequence: CASSFRGQGYNEQFF. The full variable domain, its missing parts supplied by reference TRBV11-2 and TRBJ2-1, is EAGVAQSPRYKIIEKRQSVAFWCNPISGHATLYWYQQILGQGPKLLIQFQNNGVVDDSQLPKDRFSAERLKGVDSTLKIQPAKLEDSAVYLCASSFRGQGYNEQFFGPGTRLTVL.

This clone has just a few counts. The V and J genes are TRBV19 and TRBJ2-5; D not certain. Germline CDR1 is LNHDA and CDR2 is SQIVND (reference sequence). V dropped 1 base and J dropped 0 bases, with 3 bases sitting between them. The CDR3 length is 13 residues. The CDR3 here is CASSIGNQETQYF. CDR3 DNA sequence: TGTGCCAGTAGTATAGGGAACCAAGAGACCCAGTACTTC. Together with reference TRBV19 and TRBJ2-5, the CDR3 gives the full variable domain: DGGITQSPKYLFRKEGQNVTLSCEQNLNHDAMYWYRQDPGQGLRLIYYSQIVNDFQKGDIAEGYSVSREKKESFPLTVTSAQKNPTAFYLCASSIGNQETQYFGPGTRLLVL.

The chain employs TRBV6-1 and TRBJ2-3, with 9 bases that match TRBD1. This CDR3 has 15 amino acids. Germline CDR1 MNHNS, CDR2 SASEGT. V trimming: 9 bases; J trimming: 2 bases; junction bases outside the gene matches: 9. The CDR3 DNA follows: TGTGCCAGTAACAGGGGGCTATCTAACACAGATACGCAGTATTTT. Residues: CASNRGLSNTDTQYF.

Here the CDR3 DNA reads TGTGCCAACCCCCCGGGGGACAGGGTGTACGAGCAGTACTTC. This codes for CANPPGDRVYEQYF. V usage is TRBV27 and J usage is TRBJ2-7, with 9 bases aligning to TRBD1. The CDR3 consists of 14 residues. CDR1 and CDR2 from the germline V gene are MNHEY and SMNVEV (reference sequence). V shed 10 bases and J 4 bases; nucleotides not matched to a gene: 11.

This clone has just a few counts. The chain is built from TRBV6-6 and TRBJ1-1; D is ambiguous. This CDR3 has 13 amino acids. The germline gives CDR1 MNHNY, CDR2 SVGAGI (reference sequence). Between the trimmed V and J ends, which lost 4 bases and 1 base, there was a span of 7 bases. CDR3 nucleotide sequence: TGTGCCAGCAGTTTAGTTACGAACACTGAAGCTTTCTTT. Protein product: CASSLVTNTEAFF.

The genes are TRBV5-1 and TRBJ2-5; D uncertain. This CDR3 has 13 residues. The germline V gene has CDR1 SGHRS and CDR2 YFSETQ. V gave up 3 bases and J gave up 4 bases, with 10 bases separating them. CDR3: CASSSLHAETQYF. CDR3 bases: TGCGCCAGCAGCTCCCTCCATGCAGAGACCCAGTACTTC.